This is a list of T cell receptor beta chains from one sample in a study of cytomegalovirus exposure and HLA in healthy donors. TCRdb's copy holds only in-frame clones and misses some; the assay was immunoSEQ multiplex PCR. The table lists 130,000 or so clones, 89% of them singletons. The sequencing sample was made of PBMCs. The source of these receptors is a woman aged 18-30 years in good health and CMV-seronegative. Both conserved end residues are part of each CDR3. A D gene is named only where the DNA matches it firmly. The listing skips clone size in some rows; elsewhere it reads once, few, many or a size class.

TRBV6-5,TRBD1,TRBJ1-2,NA,CASRTGYYGYTF,TGTGCCAGCAGGACAGGGTACTATGGCTACACCTTC
TRBV7-8,NA,TRBJ2-7,NA,CASSLILDMSDEQYF,TGTGCCAGCAGCCTAATTCTAGATATGTCGGACGAGCAGTACTTC
TRBV5-4,NA,TRBJ2-2,NA,CASSLYGKSGPTGELFF,TGTGCCAGCAGCTTGTATGGGAAGAGCGGGCCCACCGGGGAGCTGTTTTTT
TRBV19,NA,TRBJ1-1,NA,CASSNRDQGPEAFF,TGTGCCAGTAGCAACCGGGACCAGGGGCCTGAAGCTTTCTTT
TRBV6-5,NA,TRBJ1-1,NA,CASSTGLVAFF,TGTGCCAGCAGTACAGGGTTGGTAGCTTTCTTT
TRBV7-7,NA,TRBJ2-1,once,CASSVGQTSHNEQFF,TGTGCCAGCAGCGTAGGACAGACAAGTCACAATGAGCAGTTCTTC
TRBV5-4,NA,TRBJ2-7,NA,CASSLGSGVGVYEQYF,TGTGCCAGCAGCTTAGGATCAGGGGTTGGCGTCTACGAGCAGTACTTC
TRBV7-9,TRBD1,TRBJ2-2,NA,CASRLTGTGAPGELFF,TGTGCCAGCAGATTAACCGGGACAGGGGCACCCGGGGAGCTGTTTTTT
TRBV29-1,TRBD2,TRBJ2-1,NA,CSARLSSGGYEQFF,TGCAGCGCCCGTTTATCTAGCGGGGGGTATGAGCAGTTCTTC
TRBV6-6,NA,TRBJ1-4,NA,CASSPYGGAQGEKLFF,TGTGCCAGCAGCCCCTACGGGGGGGCCCAAGGTGAAAAACTGTTTTTT
TRBV7-9,NA,TRBJ1-1,many,CASSLERAGNTEAFF,TGTGCCAGCAGCTTAGAGCGGGCAGGGAACACTGAAGCTTTCTTT
TRBV5-1,NA,TRBJ1-2,NA,CASSLMGGDYGYTF,TGCGCCAGCAGCTTGATGGGGGGTGACTATGGCTACACCTTC
TRBV15,NA,TRBJ2-1,NA,CATSRDSGREQFF,TGTGCCACCAGCAGGGACTCCGGGAGAGAGCAGTTCTTC
TRBV18,TRBD2,TRBJ2-3,NA,CASSPTSDRDTQYF,TGTGCCAGCTCGCCCACTAGCGACAGAGATACGCAGTATTTT
TRBV18,NA,TRBJ2-7,NA,CASSRTVSYEQYF,TGTGCCAGCTCAAGGACAGTCTCCTACGAGCAGTACTTC
TRBV9,NA,TRBJ1-2,NA,CASSASGSVDLGYTF,TGTGCCAGCAGCGCCTCAGGGTCCGTTGATTTGGGCTACACCTTC
TRBV5-1,TRBD2,TRBJ2-3,NA,CASSWSGGGTDTQYF,TGCGCCAGCAGCTGGAGCGGGGGGGGCACAGATACGCAGTATTTT
TRBV4-1,NA,TRBJ2-7,NA,CASSQERGIYEQYF,TGCGCCAGCAGCCAAGAAAGGGGGATATACGAGCAGTACTTC
TRBV5-1,NA,TRBJ1-4,once,CASSRDGGTNEKLFF,TGCGCCAGCAGCAGAGACGGAGGGACTAATGAAAAACTGTTTTTT
TRBV9,TRBD1,TRBJ2-6,NA,CASSAGTGTGANVLTF,TGTGCCAGCAGCGCAGGGACAGGGACTGGGGCCAACGTCCTGACTTTC
TRBV6-5,TRBD1,TRBJ2-1,NA,CASISRGNEQFF,TGTGCCAGCATTAGCAGGGGGAATGAGCAGTTCTTC
TRBV7-9,NA,TRBJ2-2,NA,CASSIQGTGELFF,TGTGCCAGCAGCATACAGGGTACCGGGGAGCTGTTTTTT
TRBV9,NA,TRBJ1-1,NA,CASSVAGVNTEAFF,TGTGCCAGCAGCGTAGCCGGAGTGAACACTGAAGCTTTCTTT
TRBV6-5,NA,TRBJ1-1,NA,CASSYNGMNTEAFF,TGTGCCAGCAGTTACAACGGTATGAACACTGAAGCTTTCTTT
TRBV18,NA,TRBJ2-7,NA,CASSPAGTYEQYF,TGTGCCAGCTCACCAGCAGGGACCTACGAGCAGTACTTC
TRBV27,NA,TRBJ1-1,NA,CASSLSYHLNTEAFF,TGTGCCAGCAGTTTATCCTATCATTTGAACACTGAAGCTTTCTTT
TRBV5-1,TRBD1,TRBJ1-4,NA,CASSLGTGGFVRDEKLFF,TGCGCCAGCAGCTTAGGGACAGGGGGTTTCGTGAGGGATGAAAAACTGTTTTTT
TRBV5-6,NA,TRBJ1-5,NA,CASSLVGGNQPQHF,TGTGCCAGCAGCTTGGTTGGGGGGAATCAGCCCCAGCATTTT
TRBV5-1,NA,TRBJ1-4,NA,CASSLAQNNEKLFF,TGCGCCAGCAGCTTGGCTCAGAATAATGAAAAACTGTTTTTT
TRBV6-5,NA,TRBJ1-2,once,CASTAPGLSSGYTF,TGTGCCAGCACCGCGCCGGGTCTCTCGAGTGGCTACACCTTC
TRBV5-4,NA,TRBJ1-2,NA,CASSLDPGRYGYTF,TGTGCCAGCAGCTTGGATCCAGGTCGCTATGGCTACACCTTC
TRBV4-1,NA,TRBJ1-6,NA,CASSQEEEVRGNSPLHF,TGCGCCAGCAGCCAAGAAGAAGAAGTCCGCGGGAATTCACCCCTCCACTTT
TRBV7-2,NA,TRBJ1-1,NA,CASSPPGAGRVAFF,TGTGCCAGCAGCCCCCCAGGGGCGGGCCGAGTCGCTTTCTTT
TRBV27,NA,TRBJ1-1,few,CASSYRTGKKGVETEAFF,TGTGCCAGCAGTTATCGAACAGGGAAGAAGGGGGTCGAAACTGAAGCTTTCTTT
TRBV23-1,NA,TRBJ1-1,NA,CASSQSPDIVINTEAFF,TGCGCCAGCAGTCAATCGCCAGATATTGTGATTAACACTGAAGCTTTCTTT
TRBV28,TRBD1,TRBJ1-5,NA,CASSLSTGAGSNQPQHF,TGTGCCAGCAGTTTATCCACAGGGGCGGGTAGCAATCAGCCCCAGCATTTT
TRBV19,TRBD1,TRBJ1-1,NA,CASSIWTGPNTEAFF,TGTGCCAGTAGTATCTGGACAGGCCCGAACACTGAAGCTTTCTTT
TRBV14,NA,TRBJ1-4,once,CASRKTGVFEKLFF,TGTGCCAGCAGAAAAACAGGAGTTTTTGAAAAACTGTTTTTT
TRBV11-3,NA,TRBJ2-1,NA,CASSILGQNREQFF,TGTGCCAGCAGTATCCTAGGACAGAACCGTGAGCAGTTCTTC
TRBV25-1,NA,TRBJ1-1,NA,CASSDPNSREAFF,TGTGCCAGCAGTGACCCGAACAGTCGTGAAGCTTTCTTT
TRBV9,NA,TRBJ1-1,NA,CASTLKGDTEAFF,TGTGCCAGCACCCTTAAAGGGGACACTGAAGCTTTCTTT
TRBV29-1,NA,TRBJ1-1,NA,CSGRYPNTEAFF,TGCAGCGGTCGGTATCCGAACACTGAAGCTTTCTTT
TRBV7-8,TRBD1,TRBJ1-5,NA,CASSLDRGINQPQHF,TGTGCCAGCAGCTTGGACAGGGGAATTAATCAGCCCCAGCATTTT
TRBV10-2,NA,TRBJ1-6,NA,CASGESSYNSPLHF,TGCGCCAGCGGAGAAAGCTCCTATAATTCACCCCTCCACTTT
TRBV7-9,NA,TRBJ1-5,NA,CASSFGSPYSNQPQHF,TGTGCCAGCAGCTTCGGTTCACCTTATAGCAATCAGCCCCAGCATTTT
TRBV10-3,TRBD1,TRBJ1-4,NA,CAIGGQPNEKLFF,TGTGCCATCGGGGGACAGCCGAATGAAAAACTGTTTTTT
TRBV7-9,NA,TRBJ2-7,NA,CASMGRPYEQYF,TGTGCCAGCATGGGCAGGCCCTACGAGCAGTACTTC
TRBV7-7,TRBD1,TRBJ2-6,once,CASSAGTGGTGANVLTF,TGTGCTAGCAGCGCCGGGACAGGGGGAACTGGGGCCAACGTCCTGACTTTC
TRBV5-8,TRBD1,TRBJ2-7,NA,CAIGQGFSYEQYF,TGTGCCATTGGACAGGGGTTCTCCTACGAGCAGTACTTC
TRBV6-1,TRBD1,TRBJ1-1,NA,CASSERTGENTEAFF,TGTGCCAGCAGTGAAAGGACAGGAGAGAACACTGAAGCTTTCTTT
TRBV5-6,NA,TRBJ1-5,NA,CASTSWPGSNQPQHF,TGTGCCAGCACCTCCTGGCCGGGAAGCAATCAGCCCCAGCATTTT
TRBV7-2,TRBD1,TRBJ2-7,NA,CASSLSVDRGLNEQYF,TGTGCCAGCAGCTTATCCGTTGACAGGGGCCTGAACGAGCAGTACTTC
TRBV15,NA,TRBJ2-7,many,CATSSLPAGDTYEQYF,TGTGCCACCAGCAGCCTTCCGGCGGGTGATACCTACGAGCAGTACTTC
TRBV9,NA,TRBJ2-1,NA,CASSEPRAGAYNEQFF,TGTGCCAGCAGCGAACCCCGGGCAGGGGCTTACAATGAGCAGTTCTTC
TRBV5-1,TRBD1,TRBJ1-4,once,CASSLETGIEKLFF,TGCGCCAGCAGCTTGGAGACAGGGATTGAAAAACTGTTTTTT